Below, 11 T cell receptor beta chains from the same sample are listed, as sequenced in a study of cytomegalovirus exposure and HLA in healthy donors. With 60 Vbeta and 13 Jbeta primers, the PCR was carried out. TCRdb's copy holds only in-frame clones and misses some; the assay was immunoSEQ multiplex PCR. Of approximately 76,000 clones in the sample, over 65% are singletons; the top ten hold about 16%. The specimen was PBMCs. The receptors were sampled from a woman aged 35 to 49 in good health and CMV-seropositive.

By its share, this clone is large (0.1 to 1%). The rearrangement joins TRBV21-1 to TRBJ1-2. TRBV21-1 corresponds to a pseudogene. The CDR3 has 16 residues. CDR3 in DNA: TGTGCCAGCAGCAAATACGAAATTTGCCATAGTCGTGGCTACACCTTC. It yields the protein CASSKYEICHSRGYTF.

V gene TRBV28 combines with J gene TRBJ2-1; D perhaps matches TRBD1 (6 bases). There are 11 residues in the CDR3. Between the trimmed V and J ends, which lost 7 bases and 12 bases, there was a span of 13 bases. Germline loops: CDR1 MDHEN, CDR2 SYDVKM. The CDR3 DNA follows: TGTGCCAGCACCAGGGGTCTGGGGCAGTTCTTC. Encoded protein: CASTRGLGQFF.

There are a few counts of this clone. This chain connects TRBV4-1 to TRBJ2-5, with 12 bases matching TRBD1. Germline lookup yields CDR1 MGHRA and CDR2 YSYEKL. Trimming cost V 1 base and J 9 bases; bases outside gene matches: 12. CDR3 length: 17 amino acids. CDR3 sequence: CASSQGAAGQGANSQYF. CDR3 DNA: TGCGCCAGCAGCCAAGGTGCTGCGGGACAGGGGGCGAATTCCCAGTACTTC.

The chain couples TRBV6-5 to TRBJ2-7; TRBD1 matches 7 bases. This CDR3 has 13 residues. V was clipped by 5 bases and J by 2 bases; unmatched bases: 3. Per germline, CDR1 MNHEY and CDR2 SVGAGI. The CDR3 is CASSGDRTYEQYF. The CDR3 nucleotides read TGTGCCAGCAGTGGGGACAGAACCTACGAGCAGTACTTC.

The chain recombines TRBV16 with TRBJ2-7, with D perhaps matching TRBD2 (5 bases). The V gene lost 4 bases and the J gene lost 5 bases, with 6 bases spanning the gap. Germline V lookup: CDR1 KGHSY, CDR2 FQNENV. The CDR3 sequence is 11 residues long. CDR3 sequence (DNA): TGTGCCAGCAGCCCCGGGGACGAGCAGTACTTC. Translated, it gives CASSPGDEQYF. The entire variable domain, with the rest obtained from reference TRBV16 and TRBJ2-7, is as follows: GEEVAQTPKHLVRGEGQKAKLYCAPIKGHSYVFWYQQVLKNEFKFLISFQNENVFDETGMPKERFSAKCLPNSPCSLEIQATKLEDSAVYFCASSPGDEQYFGPGTRLTVT.

The chain uses TRBV5-6 and TRBJ2-7; 10 nucleotides line up with TRBD1. The CDR3 is 17 amino acids. Trimming cost V 2 bases and J 3 bases; bases outside gene matches: 11. From germline, CDR1 is SGHDT and CDR2 YYEEEE. CDR3 coding DNA: TGTGCCAGCAGCTTCCGGGACAGGGGTGGCAGCCGCTACGAGCAGTACTTC. This codes for CASSFRDRGGSRYEQYF.

This chain uses TRBV27 with TRBJ2-1; the match to TRBD2 covers 9 bases. The CDR3 has 15 residues. Germline-derived CDR1 and CDR2 are MNHEY and SMNVEV (reference sequence). Trimming took 8 bases from V and 3 from J; bases not matched to a gene: 8. In DNA form, the CDR3 reads TGTGCCAGCTCCAGTAGACTAGCGGACTACAATGAGCAGTTCTTC. It specifies CASSSRLADYNEQFF.

This chain links TRBV11-2 with TRBJ2-5; D might be TRBD1 (6 bases). The length of the CDR3 is 14 residues. Trimming took 1 base from V and 2 from J, leaving 8 bases between them. CDR1 is SGHAT and CDR2 is FQNNGV in the germline V gene. The CDR3 reads CASSLGTEQETQYF. In DNA form, the CDR3 reads TGTGCCAGCAGCTTAGGGACAGAGCAAGAGACCCAGTACTTC.

V gene TRBV5-4 combines with J gene TRBJ2-5; possible D gene TRBD1, 6 bases. The CDR3 runs to 15 residues. Germline V gene lookup returns CDR1 SGHNT and CDR2 YYREEE (reference sequence). Trimming took off 4 bases at V and 5 bases at J, with 18 bases between the two ends. DNA for the CDR3: TGTGCCAGCAGCCCGAATTTGGGGGCCGGGGAGACCCAGTACTTC. Amino acid sequence: CASSPNLGAGETQYF.

The rearrangement joins TRBV5-4 to TRBJ1-2; 9 bases match TRBD1. J gave up 8 bases and V 4 bases, and 15 bases lay outside the gene matches. There are 16 residues in the CDR3. Germline lookup yields CDR1 SGHNT and CDR2 YYREEE (reference sequence). CDR3 loop: CASSLQGARGGVGYTF. The CDR3 DNA sequence: TGTGCCAGCAGCCTACAGGGGGCGAGGGGAGGGGTCGGCTACACCTTC.

The V gene is TRBV13, the J gene TRBJ2-3, with D maybe TRBD2 (6 bases). This CDR3 has 17 amino acids. Germline lookup yields CDR1 PRHDT and CDR2 FYEKMQ (reference sequence). The V end lost 6 bases, the J end lost 6 bases, and 25 bases lay between the germline ends. CDR3 sequence reads: CASRISLRLAPRDTQYF. For the CDR3, the DNA is TGTGCCAGCAGGATTTCCCTAAGGCTAGCGCCTCGGGATACGCAGTATTTT.